This T cell receptor (beta chain) came from a study of radiation and T cells in renal cell carcinoma. The method was immunoSEQ multiplex PCR; TCRdb's version includes in-frame clones alone and lacks a portion of them. The sample lists some 110,000 clones; roughly 80% were seen once. Time point specified: baseline pretreatment blood. The treatment was: 15 Gy SBRT to primary tumor, nephrectomy 4 weeks later. The patient's renal cell carcinoma had clear cell pathology. Germline V lookup: CDR1 LNHNV, CDR2 YYDKDF (reference sequence). V lost 0 bases to trimming and J lost 3 bases, with 10 bases between them. The CDR3 has 15 amino acids.

V gene TRBV15 combines with J gene TRBJ2-3; weak D call: TRBD1 (7 bases). The TCR comes from a woman in her sixties or seventies with renal cell carcinoma. The sample here was blood, taken from a patient whose treatment included radiotherapy and nephrectomy. CDR3 loop: CATSREAGGTDTQYF. CDR3 bases: TGTGCCACCAGCAGAGAGGCAGGGGGGACAGATACGCAGTATTTT.